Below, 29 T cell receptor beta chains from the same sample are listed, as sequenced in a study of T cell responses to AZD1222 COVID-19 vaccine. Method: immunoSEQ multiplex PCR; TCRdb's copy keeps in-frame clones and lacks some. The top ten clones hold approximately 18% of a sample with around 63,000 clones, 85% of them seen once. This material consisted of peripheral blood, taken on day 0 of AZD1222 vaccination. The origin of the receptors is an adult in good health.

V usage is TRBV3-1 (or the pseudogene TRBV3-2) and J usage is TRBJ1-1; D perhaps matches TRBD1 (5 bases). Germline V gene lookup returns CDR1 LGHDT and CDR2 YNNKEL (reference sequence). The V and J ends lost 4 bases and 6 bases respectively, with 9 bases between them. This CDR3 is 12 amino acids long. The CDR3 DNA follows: TGTGCCAGCAGCCTCACAGGCTCTGAAGCTTTCTTT. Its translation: CASSLTGSEAFF.

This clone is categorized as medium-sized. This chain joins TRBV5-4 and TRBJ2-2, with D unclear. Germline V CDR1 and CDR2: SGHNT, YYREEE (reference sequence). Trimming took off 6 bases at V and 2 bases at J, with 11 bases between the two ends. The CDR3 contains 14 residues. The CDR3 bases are TGTGCCAGCACCCCGGAACCAAACACCGGGGAGCTGTTTTTT. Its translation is CASTPEPNTGELFF. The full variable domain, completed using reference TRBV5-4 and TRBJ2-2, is ETGVTQSPTHLIKTRGQQVTLRCSSQSGHNTVSWYQQALGQGPQFIFQYYREEENGRGNFPPRFSGLQFPNYSSELNVNALELDDSALYLCASTPEPNTGELFFGEGSRLTVL.

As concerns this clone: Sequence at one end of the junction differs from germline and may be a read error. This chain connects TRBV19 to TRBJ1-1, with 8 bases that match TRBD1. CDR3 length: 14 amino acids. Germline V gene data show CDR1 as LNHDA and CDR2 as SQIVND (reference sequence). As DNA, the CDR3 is TGTGCCAGTAGTACTCAGGGGGCGAACGCTGAAGCTTTCTTT. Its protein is CASSTQGANAEAFF.

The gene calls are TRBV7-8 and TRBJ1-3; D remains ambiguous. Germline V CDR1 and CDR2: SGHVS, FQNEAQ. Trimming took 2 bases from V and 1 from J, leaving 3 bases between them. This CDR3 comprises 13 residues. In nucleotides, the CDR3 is TGTGCCAGCAGCTTACTTTCTGGAAACACCATATATTTT. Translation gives CASSLLSGNTIYF.

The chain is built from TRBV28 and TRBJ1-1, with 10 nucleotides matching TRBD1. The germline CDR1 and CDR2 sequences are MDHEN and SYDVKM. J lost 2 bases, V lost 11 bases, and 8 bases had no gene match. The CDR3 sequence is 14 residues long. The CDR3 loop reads CASPGTGDNTEAFF. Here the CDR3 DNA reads TGTGCCTCACCCGGGACAGGGGATAACACTGAAGCTTTCTTT.

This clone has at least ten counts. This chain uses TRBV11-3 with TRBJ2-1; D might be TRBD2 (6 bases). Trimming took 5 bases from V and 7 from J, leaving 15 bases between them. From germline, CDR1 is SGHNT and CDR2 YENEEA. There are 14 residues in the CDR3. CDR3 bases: TGTGCCAGCAGCGCTGGGGGGTTGGAGAATGAGCAGTTCTTC. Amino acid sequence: CASSAGGLENEQFF.

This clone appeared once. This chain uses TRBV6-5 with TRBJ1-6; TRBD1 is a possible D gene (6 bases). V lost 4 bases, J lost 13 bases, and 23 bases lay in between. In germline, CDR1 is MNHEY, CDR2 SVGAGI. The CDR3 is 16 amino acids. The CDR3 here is CASSLGRGGPNSPLHF. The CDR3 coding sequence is TGTGCCAGCAGTTTAGGAAGGGGGGGCCCAAATAGTCCCCTCCACTTT.

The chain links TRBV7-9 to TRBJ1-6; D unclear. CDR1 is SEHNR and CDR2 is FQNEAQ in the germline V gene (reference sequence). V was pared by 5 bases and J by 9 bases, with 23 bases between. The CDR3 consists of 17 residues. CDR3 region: CASSPSLRWIKGSPLHF. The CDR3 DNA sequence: TGTGCCAGCAGCCCTAGCCTCCGTTGGATCAAGGGTTCACCCCTCCACTTT.

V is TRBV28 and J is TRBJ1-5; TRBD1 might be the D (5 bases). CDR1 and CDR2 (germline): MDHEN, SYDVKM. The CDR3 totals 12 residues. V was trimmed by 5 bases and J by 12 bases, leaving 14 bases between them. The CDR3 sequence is CASSTRGRDQHF. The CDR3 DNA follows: TGTGCCAGCAGTACAAGGGGCAGGGACCAGCATTTT. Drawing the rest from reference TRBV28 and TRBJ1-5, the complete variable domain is DVKVTQSSRYLVKRTGEKVFLECVQDMDHENMFWYRQDPGLGLRLIYFSYDVKMKEKGDIPEGYSVSREKKERFSLILESASTNQTSMYLCASSTRGRDQHFGDGTRLSIL.

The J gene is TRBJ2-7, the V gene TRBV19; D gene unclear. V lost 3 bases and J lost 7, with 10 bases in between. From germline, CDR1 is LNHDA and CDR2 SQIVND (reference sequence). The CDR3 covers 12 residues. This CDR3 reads CASSMARDEQYF. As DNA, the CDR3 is TGTGCCAGTAGTATGGCTCGTGATGAGCAGTACTTC.

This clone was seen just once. The CDR3 region has the DNA TGTGCCACCAAAGACAGAATGGGGTATGGCTACACCTTC. Residues: CATKDRMGYGYTF. This rearrangement joins TRBV24-1 to TRBJ1-2; a possible D gene is TRBD1 (5 bases). Germline V gene data show CDR1 as KGHDR and CDR2 as SFDVKD. Trimming stripped 8 bases from V and 5 bases from J, with 14 bases between. This CDR3 is built from 13 residues.

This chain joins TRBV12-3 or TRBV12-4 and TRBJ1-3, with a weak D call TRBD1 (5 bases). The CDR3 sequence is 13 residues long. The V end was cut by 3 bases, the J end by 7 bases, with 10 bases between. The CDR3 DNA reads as TGTGCCAGCAGTTTTGGGGGAAGTAACACCATATATTTT. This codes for CASSFGGSNTIYF.

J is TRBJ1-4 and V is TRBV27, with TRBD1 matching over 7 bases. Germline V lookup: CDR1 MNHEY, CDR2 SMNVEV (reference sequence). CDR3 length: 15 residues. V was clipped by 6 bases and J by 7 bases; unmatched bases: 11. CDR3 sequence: CASRYLQGTSEKLFF. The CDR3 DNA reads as TGTGCCAGCAGATATCTACAGGGGACCTCTGAAAAACTGTTTTTT.

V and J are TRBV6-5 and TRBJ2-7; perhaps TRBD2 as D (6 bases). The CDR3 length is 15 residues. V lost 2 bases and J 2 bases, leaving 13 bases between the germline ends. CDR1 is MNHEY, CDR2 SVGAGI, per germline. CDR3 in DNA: TGTGCCAGCAGTTACAAGGGGCGCGGGACCTACGAGCAGTACTTC. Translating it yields CASSYKGRGTYEQYF.

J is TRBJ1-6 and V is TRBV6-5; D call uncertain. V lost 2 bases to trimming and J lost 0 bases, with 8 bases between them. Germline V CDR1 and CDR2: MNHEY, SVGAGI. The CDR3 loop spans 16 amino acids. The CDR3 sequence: CASSYGRSSYNSPLHF. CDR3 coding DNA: TGTGCCAGCAGTTACGGGAGGAGCTCCTATAATTCACCCCTCCACTTT.

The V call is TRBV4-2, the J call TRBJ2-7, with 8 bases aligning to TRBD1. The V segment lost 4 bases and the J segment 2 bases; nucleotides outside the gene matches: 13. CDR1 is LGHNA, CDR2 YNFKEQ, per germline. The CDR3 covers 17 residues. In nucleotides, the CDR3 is TGTGCCAGCAGCCCCATCGGCGCGGGACAGGACCCCTACGAGCAGTACTTC. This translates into CASSPIGAGQDPYEQYF.

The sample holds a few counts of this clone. CDR3 nucleotide sequence: TGTGCCAGCAGTACCGGACGGCTGATGAACACTGAAGCTTTCTTT. This codes for CASSTGRLMNTEAFF. The chain recombines TRBV27 with TRBJ1-1; no clear D. The germline CDR1 and CDR2 sequences are MNHEY and SMNVEV (reference sequence). This CDR3 has 15 amino acids. The V end lost 5 bases, the J end lost 0 bases, and 13 bases lay between the germline ends.

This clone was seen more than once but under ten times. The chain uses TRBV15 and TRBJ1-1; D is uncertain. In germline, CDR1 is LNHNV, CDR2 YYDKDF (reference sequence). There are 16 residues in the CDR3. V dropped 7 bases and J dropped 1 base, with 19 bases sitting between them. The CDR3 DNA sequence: TGTGCCACCAACCCATCCGTGAGGGAAAGGAACACTGAAGCTTTCTTT. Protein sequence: CATNPSVRERNTEAFF.

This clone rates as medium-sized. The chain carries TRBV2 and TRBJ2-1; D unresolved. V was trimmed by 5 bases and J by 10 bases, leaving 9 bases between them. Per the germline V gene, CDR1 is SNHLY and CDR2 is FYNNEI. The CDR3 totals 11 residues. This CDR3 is CASSLPGEQFF. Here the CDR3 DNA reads TGTGCCAGCAGTCTCCCTGGGGAGCAGTTCTTC.

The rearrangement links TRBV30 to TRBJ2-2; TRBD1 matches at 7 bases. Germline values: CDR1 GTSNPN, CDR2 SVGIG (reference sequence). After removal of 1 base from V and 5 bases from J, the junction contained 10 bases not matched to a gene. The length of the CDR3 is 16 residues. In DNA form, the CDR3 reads TGTGCCTGGAGTGCGATTGGGACAGCTAGGACCGGGGAGCTGTTTTTT. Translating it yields CAWSAIGTARTGELFF.

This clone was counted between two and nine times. Here the CDR3 reads CASSLDWATYEQYF. In nucleotides, the CDR3 is TGTGCCAGCAGCTTGGACTGGGCCACCTACGAGCAGTACTTC. The chain has TRBV5-4 and TRBJ2-7, with D hard to call. The CDR3 runs 14 residues. V lost 0 bases and J lost 2, with 9 bases in between. Looked up from germline, CDR1 is SGHNT and CDR2 is YYREEE (reference sequence). Looking up the rest from reference TRBV5-4 and TRBJ2-7 gives the full variable domain: ETGVTQSPTHLIKTRGQQVTLRCSSQSGHNTVSWYQQALGQGPQFIFQYYREEENGRGNFPPRFSGLQFPNYSSELNVNALELDDSALYLCASSLDWATYEQYFGPGTRLTVT.

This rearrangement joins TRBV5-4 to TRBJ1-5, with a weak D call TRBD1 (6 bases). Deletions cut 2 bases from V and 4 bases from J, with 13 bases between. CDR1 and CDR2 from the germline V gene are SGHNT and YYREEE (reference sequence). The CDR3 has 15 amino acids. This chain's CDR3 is CASSFGGRVNQPQHF. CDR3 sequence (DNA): TGTGCCAGCAGCTTTGGGGGGCGAGTAAATCAGCCCCAGCATTTT.

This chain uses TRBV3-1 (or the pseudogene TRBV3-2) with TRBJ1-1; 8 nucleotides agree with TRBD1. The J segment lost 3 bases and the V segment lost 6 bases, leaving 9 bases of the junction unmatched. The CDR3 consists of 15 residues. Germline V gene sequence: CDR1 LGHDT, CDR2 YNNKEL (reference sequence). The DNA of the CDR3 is TGTGCCAGCAGACCTTTGGACAGGGCGGACACTGAAGCTTTCTTT. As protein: CASRPLDRADTEAFF.

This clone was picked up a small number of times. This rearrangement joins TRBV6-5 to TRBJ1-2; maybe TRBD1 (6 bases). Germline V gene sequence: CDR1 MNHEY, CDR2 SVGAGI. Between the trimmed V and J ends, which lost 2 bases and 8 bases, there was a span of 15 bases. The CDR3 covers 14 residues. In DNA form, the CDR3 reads TGTGCCAGCAGTTACCAATCTACAGGGCGCGGCTACACCTTC. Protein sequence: CASSYQSTGRGYTF.

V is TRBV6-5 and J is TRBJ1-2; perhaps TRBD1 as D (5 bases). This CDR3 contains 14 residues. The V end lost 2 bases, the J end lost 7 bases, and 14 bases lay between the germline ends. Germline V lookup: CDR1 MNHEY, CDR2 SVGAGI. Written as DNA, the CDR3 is TGTGCCAGCAGTTACAAGAGGGGTCTATTTGGCTACACCTTC. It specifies CASSYKRGLFGYTF.

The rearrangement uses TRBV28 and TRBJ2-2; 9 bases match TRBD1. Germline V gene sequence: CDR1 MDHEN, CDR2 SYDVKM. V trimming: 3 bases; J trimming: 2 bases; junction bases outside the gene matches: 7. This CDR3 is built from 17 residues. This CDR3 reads CASSFIRTGANTGELFF. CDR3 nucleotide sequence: TGTGCCAGCAGTTTTATAAGGACAGGGGCTAACACCGGGGAGCTGTTTTTT. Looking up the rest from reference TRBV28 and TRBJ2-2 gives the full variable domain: DVKVTQSSRYLVKRTGEKVFLECVQDMDHENMFWYRQDPGLGLRLIYFSYDVKMKEKGDIPEGYSVSREKKERFSLILESASTNQTSMYLCASSFIRTGANTGELFFGEGSRLTVL.

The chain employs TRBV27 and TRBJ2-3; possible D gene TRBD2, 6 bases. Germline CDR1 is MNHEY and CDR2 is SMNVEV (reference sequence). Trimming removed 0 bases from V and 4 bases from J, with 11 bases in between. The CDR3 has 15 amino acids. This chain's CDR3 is CASSLSGRRADTQYF. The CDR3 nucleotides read TGTGCCAGCAGTTTATCGGGCAGGAGGGCAGATACGCAGTATTTT.

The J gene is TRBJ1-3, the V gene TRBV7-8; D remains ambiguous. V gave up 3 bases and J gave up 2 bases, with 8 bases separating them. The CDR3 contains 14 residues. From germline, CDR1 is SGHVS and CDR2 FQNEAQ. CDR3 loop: CASSFQEAGNTIYF. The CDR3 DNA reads TGTGCCAGCAGCTTTCAAGAAGCTGGAAACACCATATATTTT.

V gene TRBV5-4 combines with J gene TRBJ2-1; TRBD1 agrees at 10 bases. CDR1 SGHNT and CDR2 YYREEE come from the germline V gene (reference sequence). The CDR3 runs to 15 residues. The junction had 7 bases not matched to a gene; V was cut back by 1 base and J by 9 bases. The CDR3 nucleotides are TGTGCCAGCAGCTTGCCCGGGACAGGGGTTGCTGAGCAGTTCTTC. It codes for CASSLPGTGVAEQFF.